Sequencing of this T cell receptor (beta chain) was carried out in a study of identifying expanded T cells in peripheral blood (dated by TCRdb to between 2017 and 2020). About the full investigation: Separate aliquots of the same genomic DNA pool were sequenced to produce technical replicates, and four replicates were compared in pairs. Study-wide findings and limitations: Around 1.3 differentially abundant clones were flagged by the binomial model between technical replicates, whereas about 15 and 19 were flagged over two weeks and four weeks, respectively. Across all healthy-donor time intervals, the beta-binomial model significantly lowered both the number of clones called differentially abundant and the false-positive rate. It was expected by the authors that biological variance in healthy repertoires might increase further over much longer intervals, such as months to years. Across all healthy donors, variance in clone template counts between two-week samples was found to increase significantly with total template count.

TCRbeta CDR3 regions were profiled by bias-controlled multiplex PCR amplification of genomic DNA with the immunoSEQ Assay. The paper's processing steps were these. To quantify the absolute abundance of each unique TCRbeta CDR3 region, the sequences were collapsed and filtered. Two models were used to test differential abundance: a binomial model (Fisher-equivalent) and a beta-binomial model that adds time-dependent variance fitted from healthy donors. Clones with fewer than 5 combined templates were excluded, and clones with Benjamini-Hochberg FDR below 0.01 were called differentially abundant. In the beta-binomial model, variance was expressed as a function of the total template count across the two samples, in the form v = (b*log(k)+a)^2. This immuneACCESS table, as held by TCRdb, lists in-frame sequences with V and J called but not all clones. Of the missing ones, under half trace to an unresolved V gene in checked studies; the others have no known cause. V and J calls and clone size are copied from that table; D and trimming were computed from the DNA. Across this sample there are tens of thousands of clones, with approximately 81% seen only once. The ten largest clones take up around 4.5% of the sample.

As concerns this clone: Its antigen is currently not known. No base qualities exist here, and no much larger clone lies one base off it.

No immune events, such as infections, were documented for the healthy donors during the collection period. To calibrate time-dependent variance in a beta-binomial model of T-cell clone differential abundance, blood repertoires from healthy donors were used as a training cohort. The training cohort was composed of around ten healthy donors, 3 female and 7 male. On average the donors were around 41 years old, and their ages spanned roughly 25 to 65 years. Whole blood, obtained from a commercial supplier, was collected from each healthy donor at three time points spaced about 2 weeks apart. For immunosequencing, genomic DNA was extracted from whole blood that had not been sorted. From cysteine to phenylalanine, the CDR3 is 15 amino acids long. This entry keeps only the CDR3 DNA: 45 bases, framed from base 1. V and J are truncated by 0 bases and 7 bases respectively, leaving an intervening sequence of 15 bases. CDR1 is given as MNHEY and CDR2 as SVGAGI, both from the germline V gene.

The receptor was derived from a person aged 18 to 75 in good health. Sequenced: blood. The V gene is TRBV6-5 and the J gene is TRBJ1-1; TRBD1 is a weak D gene call, 5 bases matching. The CDR3 loop reads CASSYSPGMGLEAFF. The nucleotide sequence reads as follows: TGTGCCAGCAGTTACTCGCCAGGGATGGGACTTGAAGCTTTCTTT.